The 9 T cell receptor beta chains below were found in one sample sequenced in a study of T-cell reconstitution after alpha-beta-depleted transplantation in children. Researchers prepared the TCRbeta library using unique molecular identifiers, the study reports. One entry per CDR3 protein, called by TCRdb with MiXCR from the PCR reads. The data show around 600,000 distinct CDR3 sequences, 10% seen once. The starting material was PBMCs from the stem cell graft donor, obtained from the stem cell graft. The source of these receptors is a human donor who donated a stem cell graft to a child with acute myeloid leukemia.

The chain is built from TRBV7-2 and TRBJ2-3, with TRBD1 matching over 7 bases. This CDR3 is built from 15 residues. The junction had 10 bases not matched to a gene; V was cut back by 5 bases and J by 5 bases. CDR1 and CDR2 (germline): SGHTA, FQGNSA. The CDR3 protein is CASSISGQGVDTQYF. CDR3 sequence (DNA): TGTGCCAGCAGCATAAGCGGTCAGGGGGTAGATACGCAGTATTTT.

Only a few counts were recorded for this clonotype. J is TRBJ2-7 and V is TRBV7-9, with no clear D. Trimming took off 7 bases at V and 5 bases at J, with 12 bases between the two ends. CDR1 SEHNR and CDR2 FQNEAQ come from the germline V gene (reference sequence). This CDR3 contains 12 residues. CDR3 bases: TGTGCCAGCAACCTGGGTAGTGACGAGCAGTACTTC. This translates into CASNLGSDEQYF. The variable domain in full, with the rest retrieved from reference TRBV7-9 and TRBJ2-7, is DTGVSQNPRHKITKRGQNVTFRCDPISEHNRLYWYRQTLGQGPEFLTYFQNEAQLEKSRLLSDRFSAERPKGSFSTLEIQRTEQGDSAMYLCASNLGSDEQYFGPGTRLTVT.

The chain joins TRBV6-1 to TRBJ1-1; D is ambiguous. Trimming cost V 6 bases and J 4 bases, with 12 bases left between them. CDR3 length equals 13 residues. Germline CDR1 MNHNS, CDR2 SASEGT. CDR3 sequence reads: CASRDPTGTEAFF. The CDR3 DNA follows: TGTGCCAGCAGGGACCCGACGGGCACTGAAGCTTTCTTT.

This clonotype was detected ten times or more. The chain carries TRBV20-1 and TRBJ1-2; D unclear. CDR3 length: 14 residues. Trimming removed 3 bases from V and 0 bases from J, with 11 bases in between. Germline-derived CDR1 and CDR2 are DFQATT and SNEGSKA (reference sequence). As DNA, the CDR3 is TGCAGTGCTAGTAGTCGGGTACCTAACTATGGCTACACCTTC. Its translation is CSASSRVPNYGYTF.

This clonotype has at least ten counts. The chain is built from TRBV11-2 and TRBJ2-1, with a weak D call TRBD1 (5 bases). Germline CDR1 and CDR2: SGHAT and FQNNGV. Trimming stripped 1 base from V and 6 bases from J, with 10 bases between. The length of the CDR3 is 14 residues. The CDR3 DNA sequence: TGTGCCAGCAGCTTAGGGGGCCCAGCCAATGAGCAGTTCTTC. Residues: CASSLGGPANEQFF.

This clonotype was seen many times. The chain recombines TRBV29-1 with TRBJ2-1; D ambiguous. Per germline, CDR1 SQVTM and CDR2 ANQGSEA. This CDR3 spans 14 amino acids. V was clipped by 3 bases and J by 3 bases, with 12 bases between them. CDR3 residues: CSVDRSVSYNEQFF. CDR3 in DNA: TGCAGCGTTGACAGGTCGGTTAGCTACAATGAGCAGTTCTTC.

This chain connects TRBV5-6 to TRBJ2-3; D may correspond to TRBD1 or TRBD2 (6 bases each). The CDR3 totals 17 residues. The germline gives CDR1 SGHDT, CDR2 YYEEEE. Trimming stripped 6 bases from V and 5 bases from J, with 25 bases between. The CDR3 region has the DNA TGTGCCAGCACCATAGCCACAGGGCGTGACGGGAGAGATACGCAGTATTTT. It specifies CASTIATGRDGRDTQYF. The full variable domain, completed using reference TRBV5-6 and TRBJ2-3, is DAGVTQSPTHLIKTRGQQVTLRCSPKSGHDTVSWYQQALGQGPQFIFQYYEEEERQRGNFPDRFSGHQFPNYSSELNVNALLLGDSALYLCASTIATGRDGRDTQYFGPGTRLTVL.

The chain links TRBV7-6 to TRBJ2-1; TRBD2 matches 7 bases. CDR1 is SGHVS and CDR2 is FNYEAQ in the germline V gene. The J segment lost 3 bases and the V segment lost 6 bases, leaving 8 bases of the junction unmatched. The CDR3 runs 15 residues. As DNA, the CDR3 is TGTGCCAGCAGTTTCTTGGCGGGGGACTACAATGAGCAGTTCTTC. Its translation: CASSFLAGDYNEQFF.

This clonotype showed up many times. This chain joins TRBV7-3 and TRBJ2-1; 9 nucleotides agree with TRBD2. The germline gives CDR1 SGHTA, CDR2 FQGTGA. The V gene end was trimmed by 4 bases and the J gene end by 5 bases; junction bases not matched to a gene: 6. The CDR3 is made up of 15 amino acids. Written as DNA, the CDR3 is TGTGCCAGCAGCTCTAGCGGGGAAATTCACAATGAGCAGTTCTTC. It is translated as CASSSSGEIHNEQFF.